This T cell receptor (beta chain) was recorded in a study of T-cell reconstitution after alpha-beta-depleted transplantation in children. Unique molecular identifiers were used to barcode this TCRbeta library. TCRdb analysed the PCR reads with MiXCR anew, one entry per CDR3 protein. Of more than 200,000 distinct CDR3 sequences listed, about a quarter are singletons. V gave up 0 bases and J gave up 6 bases, with 7 bases separating them. This CDR3 has 13 amino acids. Germline V lookup: CDR1 ENHRY, CDR2 SYGVKD. The sample here was PBMCs, taken before TCRalphabeta/CD19-depleted stem cell transplant. The V and J genes are TRBV10-3 and TRBJ2-3; the D is unclear. The receptor was isolated from a girl aged 2-15 years with Fanconi anemia, due to receive a stem cell transplant. The chain's CDR3 is CAISESKVDTQYF. The DNA of the CDR3 is TGTGCCATCAGTGAGTCGAAGGTGGATACGCAGTATTTT.